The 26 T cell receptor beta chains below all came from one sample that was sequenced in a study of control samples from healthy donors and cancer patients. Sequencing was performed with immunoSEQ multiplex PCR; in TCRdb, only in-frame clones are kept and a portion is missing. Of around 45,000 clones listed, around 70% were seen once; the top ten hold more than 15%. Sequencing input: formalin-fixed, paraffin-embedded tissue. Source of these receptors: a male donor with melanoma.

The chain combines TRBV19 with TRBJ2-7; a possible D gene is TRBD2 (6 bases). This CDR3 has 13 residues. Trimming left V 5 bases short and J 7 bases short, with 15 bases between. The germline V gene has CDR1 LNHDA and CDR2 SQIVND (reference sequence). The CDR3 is CASSATGVGEQYF. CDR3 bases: TGTGCCAGTAGTGCCACGGGGGTGGGGGAGCAGTACTTC.

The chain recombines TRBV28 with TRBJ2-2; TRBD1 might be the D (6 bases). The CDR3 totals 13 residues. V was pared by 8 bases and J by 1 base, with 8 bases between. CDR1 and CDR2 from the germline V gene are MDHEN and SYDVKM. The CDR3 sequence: CASQTGNTGELFF. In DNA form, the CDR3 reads TGTGCCAGCCAGACAGGGAACACCGGGGAGCTGTTTTTT. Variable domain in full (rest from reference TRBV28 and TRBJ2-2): DVKVTQSSRYLVKRTGEKVFLECVQDMDHENMFWYRQDPGLGLRLIYFSYDVKMKEKGDIPEGYSVSREKKERFSLILESASTNQTSMYLCASQTGNTGELFFGEGSRLTVL.

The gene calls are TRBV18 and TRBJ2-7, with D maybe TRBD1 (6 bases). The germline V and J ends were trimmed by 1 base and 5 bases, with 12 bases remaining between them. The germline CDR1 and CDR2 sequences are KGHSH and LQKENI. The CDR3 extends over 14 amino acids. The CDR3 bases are TGTGCCAGCTCACCACGGACAGCACGGGACGAGCAGTACTTC. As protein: CASSPRTARDEQYF. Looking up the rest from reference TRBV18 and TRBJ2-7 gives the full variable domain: NAGVMQNPRHLVRRRGQEARLRCSPMKGHSHVYWYRQLPEEGLKFMVYLQKENIIDESGMPKERFSAEFPKEGPSILRIQQVVRGDSAAYFCASSPRTARDEQYFGPGTRLTVT.

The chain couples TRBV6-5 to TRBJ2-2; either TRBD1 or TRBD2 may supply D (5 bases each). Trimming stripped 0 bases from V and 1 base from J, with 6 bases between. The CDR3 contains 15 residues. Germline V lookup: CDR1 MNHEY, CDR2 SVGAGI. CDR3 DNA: TGTGCCAGCAGTTACTCGAGGGGGAACACCGGGGAGCTGTTTTTT. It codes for CASSYSRGNTGELFF.

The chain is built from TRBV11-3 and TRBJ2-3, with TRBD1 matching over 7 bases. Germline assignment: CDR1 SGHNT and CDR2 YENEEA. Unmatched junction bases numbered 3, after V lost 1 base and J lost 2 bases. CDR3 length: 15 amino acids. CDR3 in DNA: TGTGCCAGCAGCTTAGGGACAGGTCCCACAGATACGCAGTATTTT. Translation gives CASSLGTGPTDTQYF.

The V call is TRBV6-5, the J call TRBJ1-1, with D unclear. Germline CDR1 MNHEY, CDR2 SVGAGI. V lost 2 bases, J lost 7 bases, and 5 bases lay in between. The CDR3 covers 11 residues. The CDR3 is CASSYDGEAFF. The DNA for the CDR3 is TGTGCCAGCAGTTACGACGGTGAAGCTTTCTTT.

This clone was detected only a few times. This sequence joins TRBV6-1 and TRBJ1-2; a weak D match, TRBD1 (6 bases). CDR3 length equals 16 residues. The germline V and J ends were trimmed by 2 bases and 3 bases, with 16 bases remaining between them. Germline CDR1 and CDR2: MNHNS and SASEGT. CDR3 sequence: CASSEYGAQGHYGYTF. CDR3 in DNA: TGTGCCAGCAGTGAATATGGGGCCCAGGGGCACTATGGCTACACCTTC.

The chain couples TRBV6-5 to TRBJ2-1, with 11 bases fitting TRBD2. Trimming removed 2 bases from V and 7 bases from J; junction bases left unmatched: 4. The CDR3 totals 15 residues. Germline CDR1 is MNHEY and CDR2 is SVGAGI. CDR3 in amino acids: CASSYLAGGGNEQFF. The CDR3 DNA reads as TGTGCCAGCAGTTACCTAGCGGGAGGCGGGAATGAGCAGTTCTTC.

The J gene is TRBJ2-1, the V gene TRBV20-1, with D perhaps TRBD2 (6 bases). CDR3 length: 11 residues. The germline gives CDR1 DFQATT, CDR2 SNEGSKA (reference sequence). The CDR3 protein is CRPGTVFQQFF. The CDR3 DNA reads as TGCAGACCCGGGACTGTCTTTCAGCAGTTCTTC.

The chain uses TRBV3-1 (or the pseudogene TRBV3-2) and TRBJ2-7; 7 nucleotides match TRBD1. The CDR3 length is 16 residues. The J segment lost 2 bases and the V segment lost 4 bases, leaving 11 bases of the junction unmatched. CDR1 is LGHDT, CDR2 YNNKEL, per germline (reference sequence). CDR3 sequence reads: CASSPQGTAEPYEQYF. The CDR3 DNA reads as TGTGCCAGCAGCCCCCAAGGGACAGCGGAACCCTACGAGCAGTACTTC.

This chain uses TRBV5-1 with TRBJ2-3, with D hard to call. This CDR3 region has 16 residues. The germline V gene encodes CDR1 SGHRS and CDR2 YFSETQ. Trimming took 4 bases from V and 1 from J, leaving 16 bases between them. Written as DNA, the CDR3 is TGCGCCAGCAGCCCGCAGCGTTGGAGTGGCACAGATACGCAGTATTTT. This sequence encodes CASSPQRWSGTDTQYF.

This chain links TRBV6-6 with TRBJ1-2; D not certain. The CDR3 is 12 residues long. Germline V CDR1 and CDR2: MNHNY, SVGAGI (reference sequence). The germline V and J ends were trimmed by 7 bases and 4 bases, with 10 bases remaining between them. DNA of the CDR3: TGTGCCAGCAAATTAGACTCCTATGGCTACACCTTC. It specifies CASKLDSYGYTF.

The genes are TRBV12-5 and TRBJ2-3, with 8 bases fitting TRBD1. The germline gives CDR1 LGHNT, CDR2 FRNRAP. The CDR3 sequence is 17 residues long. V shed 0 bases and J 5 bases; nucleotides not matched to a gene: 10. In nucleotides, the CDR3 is TGTGCTAGTGGTTTGGTACTGGGCAGGGGGCCGGGAGATACGCAGTATTTT. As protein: CASGLVLGRGPGDTQYF.

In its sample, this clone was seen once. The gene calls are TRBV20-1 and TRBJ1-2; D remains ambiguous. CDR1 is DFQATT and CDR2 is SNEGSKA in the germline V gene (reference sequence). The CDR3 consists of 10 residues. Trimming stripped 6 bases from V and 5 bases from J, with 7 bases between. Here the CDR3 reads CSAKRYGYTF. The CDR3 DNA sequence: TGCAGTGCGAAGAGGTATGGCTACACCTTC.

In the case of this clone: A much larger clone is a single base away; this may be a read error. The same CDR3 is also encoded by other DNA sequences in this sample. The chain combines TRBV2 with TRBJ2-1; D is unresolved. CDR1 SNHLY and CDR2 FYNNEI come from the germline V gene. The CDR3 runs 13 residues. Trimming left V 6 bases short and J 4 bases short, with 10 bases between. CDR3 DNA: TGTGCCAGCAGAGACTCCTCTTACAATGAGCAGTTCTTC. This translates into CASRDSSYNEQFF.

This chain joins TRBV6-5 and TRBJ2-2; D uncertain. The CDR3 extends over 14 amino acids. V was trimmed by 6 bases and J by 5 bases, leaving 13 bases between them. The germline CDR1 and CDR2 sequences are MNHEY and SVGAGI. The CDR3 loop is CASRLGSGTGELFF. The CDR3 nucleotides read TGTGCCAGCAGATTAGGTTCTGGAACCGGGGAGCTGTTTTTT.

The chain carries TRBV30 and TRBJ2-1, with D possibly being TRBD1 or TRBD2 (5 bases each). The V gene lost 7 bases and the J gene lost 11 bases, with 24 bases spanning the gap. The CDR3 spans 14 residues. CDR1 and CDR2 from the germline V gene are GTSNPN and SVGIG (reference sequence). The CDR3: CASRDGISSVKQFF. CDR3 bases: TGTGCCTCCCGGGACGGCATCTCCTCGGTAAAGCAGTTCTTC.

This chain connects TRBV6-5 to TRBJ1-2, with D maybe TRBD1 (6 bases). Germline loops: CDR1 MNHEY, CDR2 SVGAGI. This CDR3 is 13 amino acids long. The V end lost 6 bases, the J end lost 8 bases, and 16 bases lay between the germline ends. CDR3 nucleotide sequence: TGTGCCAGCAGAAAGGACAGCCCTGGCGGCTACACCTTC. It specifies CASRKDSPGGYTF.

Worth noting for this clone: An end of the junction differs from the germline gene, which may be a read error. This chain's CDR3 is CSVEAGHGYTF. The CDR3, as DNA: TGCAGCGTCGAAGCAGGACATGGCTACACCTTC. The rearrangement uses TRBV29-1 and TRBJ1-2; no clear D gene. CDR1 is SQVTM and CDR2 is ANQGSEA in the germline V gene. The CDR3 has 11 amino acids.

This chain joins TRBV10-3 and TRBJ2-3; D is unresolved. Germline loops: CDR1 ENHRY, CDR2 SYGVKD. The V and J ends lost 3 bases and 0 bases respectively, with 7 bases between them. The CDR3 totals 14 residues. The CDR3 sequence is CAISDGSSTDTQYF. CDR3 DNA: TGTGCCATCAGTGACGGTTCTAGCACAGATACGCAGTATTTT.

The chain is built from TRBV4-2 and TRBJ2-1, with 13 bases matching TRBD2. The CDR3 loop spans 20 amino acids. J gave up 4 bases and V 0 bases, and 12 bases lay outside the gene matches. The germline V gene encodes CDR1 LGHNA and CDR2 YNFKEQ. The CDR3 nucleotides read TGTGCCAGCAGCCAAGATGAGGCGACTAGCGGGAGGCGGGGTTACAATGAGCAGTTCTTC. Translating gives CASSQDEATSGRRGYNEQFF.

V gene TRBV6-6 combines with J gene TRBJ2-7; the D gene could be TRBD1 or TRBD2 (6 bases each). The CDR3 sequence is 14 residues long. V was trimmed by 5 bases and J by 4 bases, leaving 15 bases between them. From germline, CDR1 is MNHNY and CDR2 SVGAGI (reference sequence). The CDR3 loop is CASSREGGSYEQYF. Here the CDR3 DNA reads TGTGCCAGCAGTCGTGAGGGGGGCTCTTACGAGCAGTACTTC.

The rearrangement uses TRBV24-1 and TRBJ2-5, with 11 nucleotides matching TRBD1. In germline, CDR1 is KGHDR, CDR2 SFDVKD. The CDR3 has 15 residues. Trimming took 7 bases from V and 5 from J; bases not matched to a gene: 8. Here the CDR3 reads CATRPSGQGAETQYF. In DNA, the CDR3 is TGTGCCACCAGACCATCCGGACAGGGGGCGGAGACCCAGTACTTC.

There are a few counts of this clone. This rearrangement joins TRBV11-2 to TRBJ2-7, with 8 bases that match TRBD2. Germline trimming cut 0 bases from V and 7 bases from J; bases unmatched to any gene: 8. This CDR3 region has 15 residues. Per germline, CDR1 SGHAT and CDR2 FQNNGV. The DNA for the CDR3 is TGTGCCAGCAGCTTAGAGGCTAGCGGGCGTGCTGAGCAGTACTTC. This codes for CASSLEASGRAEQYF.

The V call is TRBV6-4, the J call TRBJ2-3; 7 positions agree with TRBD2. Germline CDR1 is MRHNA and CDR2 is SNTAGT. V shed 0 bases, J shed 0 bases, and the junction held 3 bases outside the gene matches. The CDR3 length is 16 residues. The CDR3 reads CASSDSGTTSTDTQYF. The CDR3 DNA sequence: TGTGCCAGCAGTGACTCCGGGACTACCAGCACAGATACGCAGTATTTT.

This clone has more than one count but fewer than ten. CDR3 DNA sequence: TGTGCCAGCAGCCGCGGCCGGGACACCGGGGAGCTGTTTTTT. Amino acids: CASSRGRDTGELFF. V and J are TRBV7-9 and TRBJ2-2, with D uncertain. V lost 5 bases, J lost 3 bases, and 10 bases lay in between. The CDR3 covers 14 residues. Looked up from germline, CDR1 is SEHNR and CDR2 is FQNEAQ (reference sequence).